Below are 19 T cell receptor beta chains sequenced from a single sample in a study of blood T cell repertoires in COVID-19 (TCRdb year 2020). Libraries were built with the immunoSEQ multiplex PCR assay. TCRdb retrieved this table from immuneACCESS and kept in-frame rearrangements only. Not all clones are present; in checked studies, unresolved V genes account for under half, and no reason is known for the remainder. The sample table contains 200,000 or so clones; only one count was recorded for 80% to 90% of them. The ten largest clones represent roughly a tenth of the sample. Sequenced sample: peripheral blood. The source is a woman older than 75 with acute or convalescent COVID-19.

The chain joins TRBV5-5 to TRBJ1-5, with 8 bases matching TRBD1. The ends lost 4 bases at V and 1 base at J; junction bases unmatched: 10. CDR1 is SGHKS and CDR2 is YYEKEE in the germline V gene (reference sequence). The CDR3 has 17 amino acids. CDR3 loop: CASSRDLRDRSNQPQHF. In DNA, the CDR3 is TGTGCCAGCAGCCGAGATCTCCGGGACAGGAGCAATCAGCCCCAGCATTTT.

The gene calls are TRBV2 and TRBJ2-5; a weak D match, TRBD2 (5 bases). V was pared by 7 bases and J by 1 base, with 13 bases between. The CDR3 has 14 amino acids. CDR1 SNHLY and CDR2 FYNNEI come from the germline V gene. This CDR3 is CASTRMGSQETQYF. The CDR3 DNA sequence: TGTGCCAGCACCCGAATGGGGAGCCAAGAGACCCAGTACTTC.

The CDR3 protein is CAISASDREQTQYF. The CDR3 DNA is TGTGCCATCAGTGCATCGGACAGGGAGCAGACCCAGTACTTC. The V call is TRBV10-3, the J call TRBJ2-5; 8 nucleotides line up with TRBD1. The CDR3 totals 14 residues. Germline values: CDR1 ENHRY, CDR2 SYGVKD. The junction had 7 bases not matched to a gene; V was cut back by 4 bases and J by 6 bases.

This chain connects TRBV18 to TRBJ2-3, with D tentatively TRBD2 (5 bases). This CDR3 has 15 amino acids. The V and J ends lost 2 bases and 4 bases respectively, with 13 bases between them. Germline V CDR1 and CDR2: KGHSH, LQKENI. For the CDR3, the DNA is TGTGCCAGCTCACCAGCAGCGGCGGTCCCAGATACGCAGTATTTT. Its protein is CASSPAAAVPDTQYF. The whole variable domain, filled in from reference TRBV18 and TRBJ2-3, reads NAGVMQNPRHLVRRRGQEARLRCSPMKGHSHVYWYRQLPEEGLKFMVYLQKENIIDESGMPKERFSAEFPKEGPSILRIQQVVRGDSAAYFCASSPAAAVPDTQYFGPGTRLTVL.

The rearrangement uses TRBV18 and TRBJ2-3; TRBD2 matches at 11 bases. The trim removed 4 bases at V and 6 bases at J, leaving 9 bases unmatched. Looked up from germline, CDR1 is KGHSH and CDR2 is LQKENI. The CDR3 has 16 residues. CDR3 region: CASSLLAGVARDTQYF. Written as DNA, the CDR3 is TGTGCCAGCTCACTACTAGCGGGAGTGGCCCGTGATACGCAGTATTTT.

The chain has TRBV10-2 and TRBJ1-2; the D gene is possibly TRBD1 (5 bases). Trimming took off 6 bases at V and 5 bases at J, with 16 bases between the two ends. CDR1 and CDR2 (germline): WSHSY, SAAADI. This CDR3 comprises 14 residues. CDR3 protein: CASSPDSQSYGYTF. The CDR3 DNA sequence: TGCGCCAGCAGCCCCGACAGCCAATCTTATGGCTACACCTTC.

This chain uses TRBV5-6 with TRBJ2-5; possibly TRBD2 for D (6 bases). The CDR3 consists of 13 residues. Trimming took 4 bases from V and 5 from J, leaving 12 bases between them. Germline loops: CDR1 SGHDT, CDR2 YYEEEE. The CDR3 nucleotides read TGTGCCAGCAGCAGAGGGACTGAGGAGACCCAGTACTTC. It specifies CASSRGTEETQYF.

This chain joins TRBV10-3 and TRBJ1-2; 11 nucleotides match TRBD1. Germline V lookup: CDR1 ENHRY, CDR2 SYGVKD. V dropped 6 bases and J dropped 4; count of bases not matched to a gene: 10. CDR3 length: 16 amino acids. The CDR3 DNA is TGTGCCATCAGCCCCGGGACAGGGGGGATCCCCTATGGCTACACCTTC. Amino acid sequence: CAISPGTGGIPYGYTF.

V and J are TRBV19 and TRBJ1-2; 9 nucleotides agree with TRBD1. The CDR3 has 14 amino acids. Germline CDR1 LNHDA, CDR2 SQIVND (reference sequence). V was pared by 1 base and J by 4 bases, with 1 base of the junction left unmatched. The DNA for the CDR3 is TGTGCCAGTAGTATAGGGGGACAGGGCTATGGCTACACCTTC. Translating gives CASSIGGQGYGYTF.

This clone was picked up one time. The chain links TRBV27 to TRBJ2-2, with a tentative D call TRBD1 (5 bases). In germline, CDR1 is MNHEY, CDR2 SMNVEV (reference sequence). With 2 bases removed from V and 3 bases from J, the gap between germline ends came to 10 bases. The CDR3 runs 15 residues. The CDR3 sequence is CASSLQGADTGELFF. The CDR3 coding sequence is TGTGCCAGCAGTTTACAAGGGGCAGACACCGGGGAGCTGTTTTTT.

The genes are TRBV24-1 and TRBJ1-1; weak D call: TRBD1 (6 bases). V was trimmed by 7 bases and J by 8 bases, leaving 16 bases between them. This CDR3 has 13 residues. Germline-derived CDR1 and CDR2 are KGHDR and SFDVKD. CDR3 residues: CATSRGGLGEAFF. In DNA form, the CDR3 reads TGTGCCACCAGCCGGGGGGGCCTCGGGGAAGCTTTCTTT.

The chain links TRBV7-2 to TRBJ1-1; D gene uncertain. The length of the CDR3 is 16 residues. With 1 base removed from V and 6 bases from J, the gap between germline ends came to 18 bases. Per the germline V gene, CDR1 is SGHTA and CDR2 is FQGNSA. The CDR3 protein is CASSLEPRFRGAEAFF. Written as DNA, the CDR3 is TGTGCCAGCAGCTTAGAGCCGAGGTTCCGCGGGGCTGAAGCTTTCTTT.

This clone was found once. The chain joins TRBV28 to TRBJ2-7; D remains ambiguous. CDR3 size: 16 residues. V was cut by 8 bases and J by 0 bases, with 20 bases left in between. Germline loops: CDR1 MDHEN, CDR2 SYDVKM. This chain's CDR3 is CASHKALGPSSYEQYF. The CDR3 DNA is TGTGCCAGCCACAAAGCTCTTGGGCCAAGCTCCTACGAGCAGTACTTC.

V gene TRBV7-6 combines with J gene TRBJ2-2; the D gene is possibly TRBD2 (6 bases). The V end lost 1 base, the J end lost 3 bases, and 24 bases lay between the germline ends. The germline V gene encodes CDR1 SGHVS and CDR2 FNYEAQ. This CDR3 spans 20 amino acids. The CDR3 nucleotides are TGTGCCAGCAGCTTAGTATCCCCCCCGTGGCGGGACGGCGACACCGGGGAGCTGTTTTTT. It translates to CASSLVSPPWRDGDTGELFF.

CDR3 residues: CASSYRTGNQPQHF. The CDR3 bases are TGTGCCAGCAGTTACCGGACAGGGAATCAGCCCCAGCATTTT. This chain joins TRBV27 and TRBJ1-5, with 8 bases identical to TRBD1. From germline, CDR1 is MNHEY and CDR2 SMNVEV (reference sequence). CDR3 length: 14 amino acids. Unmatched junction bases numbered 3, after V lost 4 bases and J lost 4 bases.

The chain joins TRBV7-3 to TRBJ2-3; TRBD1 matches 8 bases. This CDR3 is 13 amino acids long. The germline V gene encodes CDR1 SGHTA and CDR2 FQGTGA. V lost 5 bases and J lost 5; bases outside the gene matches: 3. The CDR3 is CASSLGTGDTQYF. CDR3 nucleotides: TGTGCCAGCAGCCTCGGGACAGGAGATACGCAGTATTTT. Together with reference TRBV7-3 and TRBJ2-3, the CDR3 gives the full variable domain: GAGVSQTPSNKVTEKGKYVELRCDPISGHTALYWYRQSLGQGPEFLIYFQGTGAADDSGLPNDRFFAVRPEGSVSTLKIQRTERGDSAVYLCASSLGTGDTQYFGPGTRLTVL.

This chain links TRBV6-2 or TRBV6-3 with TRBJ1-5; D uncertain. The CDR3 contains 12 residues. V shed 4 bases and J shed 7 bases, with 8 bases lying between them. CDR1 and CDR2 from the germline V gene are MNHEY and SVGEGT. CDR3 nucleotide sequence: TGTGCCAGCAGTTGGTCAGGACAGCCCCAGCATTTT. It translates to CASSWSGQPQHF.

This rearrangement joins TRBV6-5 to TRBJ1-1, with 10 bases identical to TRBD1. Germline V gene lookup returns CDR1 MNHEY and CDR2 SVGAGI. V lost 4 bases and J lost 5; bases outside the gene matches: 4. The CDR3 runs 14 residues. The CDR3 coding sequence is TGTGCCAGCAGTTGGGACAGGGGCCAGACTGAAGCTTTCTTT. Its protein product is CASSWDRGQTEAFF.

This clone is a singleton in its sample. Written as DNA, the CDR3 is TGTGCCAGCAGCCCAAGGTCCCCGGGACAGGGGGATTCGACCCTCCACTTT. This gives the protein CASSPRSPGQGDSTLHF. The chain employs TRBV7-3 and TRBJ1-6; 11 bases are a match to TRBD1. V gave up 5 bases and J gave up 14 bases; unmatched junction bases: 17. Looked up from germline, CDR1 is SGHTA and CDR2 is FQGTGA. The CDR3 length is 17 residues.